This T cell receptor (beta chain) was found in a study of blood T cell repertoires in COVID-19. Here immunoSEQ multiplex PCR was the method, and the copy in TCRdb shows in-frame clones only, minus some. The data show about 210,000 clones, less than 90% seen once. This clonotype was obtained from a woman in her 70s with acute or convalescent COVID-19. Material for sequencing was peripheral blood.

CDR3 DNA sequence: TGTGCCAGTAGTATTGGGGGACAGGGGAGTCAGCCCCAGCATTTT. Residues: CASSIGGQGSQPQHF. The chain links TRBV19 to TRBJ1-5; 10 positions match TRBD1. Germline CDR1 is LNHDA and CDR2 is SQIVND (reference sequence). The CDR3 length is 15 residues. With 3 bases clipped from V and 6 bases from J, the junction kept 5 bases outside the gene matches.